This TCR beta chain was retrieved from a study of response to subunit inactivated influenza vaccine. The CDR3 totals 15 residues. The ends lost 6 bases at V and 5 bases at J; junction bases unmatched: 7. Looked up from germline, CDR1 is MNHNS and CDR2 is SASEGT. This clonotype was counted between two and nine times. TCRdb fed the RT-PCR reads into MiXCR, producing one record per CDR3 protein. Counted here are about 480,000 distinct CDR3 sequences, 10% to 15% occurring once; the ten biggest clones make up approximately 14%. The sequence was obtained from a man aged 50 to 59 who received an inactivated influenza vaccine. Sequences were derived from PBMCs from blood, sampled more than 35 days after vaccination. The rearrangement links TRBV6-1 to TRBJ2-5, with 12 nucleotides matching TRBD2. The CDR3 DNA reads TGTGCCAGCAGGGAACTAGCGGGAGGTACGGAGACCCAGTACTTC. The encoded protein is CASRELAGGTETQYF.